This TCR beta chain was identified during a study of CD8+ T cells in alopecia areata. Looking at the study overall: Oral tofacitinib (5 to 10 mg twice daily) was administered to treated patients.

RNA extraction was followed by reverse transcription into cDNA, which acted as the sequencing template. The protocol was immunoSEQ multiplex PCR, while the TCRdb copy is restricted to in-frame clones and leaves out a portion. Here the sample spans 150,000 or so clones, 85% to 90% being singletons. V was pared by 0 bases and J by 2 bases, with 10 bases between. The CDR3 spans 15 residues. Germline V gives CDR1 SNHLY, CDR2 FYNNEI. As to this clone: Its target is unknown.

Whole-study findings and limits: Sequencing of scalp samples also includes resident alphabeta T cells from normal skin. Patients shared TCRs less clearly than mice did, possibly owing to HLA.

This rearrangement joins TRBV2 to TRBJ1-2; possibly TRBD1 for D (5 bases). The sequenced sample was CD8+ T cells sorted from blood, obtained at week 0. This receptor was obtained from a human donor with alopecia areata. The CDR3 nucleotides read TGTGCCAGCAGTGAAGCGCGACAGACCAACTATGGCTACACCTTC. Translating it yields CASSEARQTNYGYTF.